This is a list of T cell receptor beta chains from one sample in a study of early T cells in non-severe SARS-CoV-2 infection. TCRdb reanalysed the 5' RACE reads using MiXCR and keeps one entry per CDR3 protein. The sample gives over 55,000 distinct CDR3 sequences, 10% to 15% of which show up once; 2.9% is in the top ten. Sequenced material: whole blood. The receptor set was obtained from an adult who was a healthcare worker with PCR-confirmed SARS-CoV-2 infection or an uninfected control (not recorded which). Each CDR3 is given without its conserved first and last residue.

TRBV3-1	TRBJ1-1	ASSQLSSPNTEAF
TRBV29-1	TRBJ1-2	SVVVLVMDGYT
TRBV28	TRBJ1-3	ASSPPGGNSGNTIY
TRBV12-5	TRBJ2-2	ASGRLSNTGELF
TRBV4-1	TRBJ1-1	ASSQDGGPDTEAF
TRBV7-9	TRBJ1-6	ASSLDGAGGLSPLH
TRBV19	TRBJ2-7	ASSRLGPSYEQY
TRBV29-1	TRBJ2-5	SVPAGQETQY
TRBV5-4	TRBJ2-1	ASSGPSGSSEQF
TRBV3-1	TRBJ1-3	ASSQGGGTGNTIY
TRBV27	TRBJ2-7	ASSSQGVLVDEQY
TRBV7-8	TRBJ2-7	ASSSVDRKSYEQY
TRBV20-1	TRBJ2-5	SARDWGLAVEETQY
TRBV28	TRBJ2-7	ASSSIRTGSYEQY
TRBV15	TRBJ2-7	ATSRRTSYEQY
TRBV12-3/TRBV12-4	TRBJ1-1	ASSFGSLTEAF